The 17 T cell receptor beta chains presented below share a single source sample, sequenced in a study. Treg sorting used a CD4+CD25+CD127-/low gate. Using its own MiXCR run on the 5' RACE reads, TCRdb lists one record per CDR3 protein. The sample consists of around 50,000 distinct CDR3 sequences, about 26% of them appearing once. Sequenced input: tumor-infiltrating Tregs sorted from the breast tumor. All receptors come from a female donor with breast cancer.

The chain has TRBV5-1 and TRBJ2-1; 7 nucleotides align to TRBD1. Germline lookup yields CDR1 SGHRS and CDR2 YFSETQ. The V segment lost 2 bases and the J segment 8 bases; nucleotides outside the gene matches: 7. The CDR3 has 14 residues. The CDR3 sequence: CASSLMQGVDEQFF. The CDR3 coding sequence is TGCGCCAGCAGCTTAATGCAGGGGGTAGATGAGCAGTTCTTC.

DNA for the CDR3: TGTGCCTGCAACGCAGGACTAGATCAGCCCCAGCATTTT. It encodes CACNAGLDQPQHF. The chain links TRBV30 to TRBJ1-5; no definite D call. V lost 6 bases and J lost 5, with 14 bases in between. Germline V gives CDR1 GTSNPN, CDR2 SVGIG (reference sequence). This CDR3 has 13 residues.

Many counts were recorded for this clonotype. The chain carries TRBV29-1 and TRBJ1-1; no definite D call. The CDR3 extends over 12 amino acids. Germline V lookup: CDR1 SQVTM, CDR2 ANQGSEA. V lost 7 bases to trimming and J lost 4 bases, with 13 bases between them. The CDR3 DNA reads as TGCAGCGCTTACTGGGAGAGCACTGAAGCTTTCTTT. This codes for CSAYWESTEAFF.

This sequence joins TRBV20-1 and TRBJ1-5; D is unclear. Trimming pared 1 base from V and 4 bases from J, leaving 14 bases between. This CDR3 contains 15 residues. Germline CDR1 reads DFQATT; CDR2 reads SNEGSKA (reference sequence). The CDR3: CSARVGRFINQPQHF. The CDR3 DNA sequence: TGCAGTGCTAGAGTTGGCCGGTTCATAAATCAGCCCCAGCATTTT.

The J gene is TRBJ1-2, the V gene TRBV29-1; 8 bases are shared with TRBD1. CDR1 SQVTM and CDR2 ANQGSEA come from the germline V gene. The V segment lost 7 bases and the J segment 8 bases; nucleotides outside the gene matches: 9. The CDR3 runs 12 residues. This CDR3 reads CSAGQGGRGYTF. CDR3 coding DNA: TGCAGCGCAGGACAGGGAGGGCGAGGCTACACCTTC.

The chain couples TRBV9 to TRBJ1-6, with no clear D. CDR1 SGDLS and CDR2 YYNGEE come from the germline V gene. V was shortened by 3 bases and J by 0 bases, with 4 bases between the two germline ends. The CDR3 is 14 residues long. The CDR3 DNA reads as TGTGCCAGCAGCGACAGCTCCTATAATTCACCCCTCCACTTT. Translation: CASSDSSYNSPLHF.

There are a few counts of this clonotype. The chain recombines TRBV5-6 with TRBJ2-3; the match to TRBD1 covers 8 bases. Trimming at V came to 3 bases and at J to 5 bases, leaving 8 bases not matched to a gene. The CDR3 loop spans 15 amino acids. Germline V gives CDR1 SGHDT, CDR2 YYEEEE. CDR3 in DNA: TGTGCCAGCAGCTCACAGGGGGTACCGGGAGATACGCAGTATTTT. As protein: CASSSQGVPGDTQYF.

The table lists this clonotype with many counts. The chain has TRBV11-3 and TRBJ1-1; D uncertain. Germline-derived CDR1 and CDR2 are SGHNT and YENEEA. Between the trimmed V and J ends, which lost 3 bases and 1 base, there was a span of 9 bases. The CDR3 is made up of 14 amino acids. This CDR3 is CASSLSTANTEAFF. The DNA of the CDR3 is TGTGCCAGCAGCTTGTCCACGGCGAACACTGAAGCTTTCTTT.

This clonotype was counted between two and nine times. The chain is built from TRBV6-1 and TRBJ1-3; D perhaps matches TRBD1 (5 bases). This CDR3 has 17 amino acids. Germline assignment: CDR1 MNHNS and CDR2 SASEGT. Trimming took off 6 bases at V and 0 bases at J, with 18 bases between the two ends. The CDR3 spells CASRRGHLSRSGNTIYF. The CDR3 coding sequence is TGTGCCAGCAGGAGAGGACACCTAAGCCGCTCTGGAAACACCATATATTTT.

This clonotype was seen a few times. V is TRBV20-1 and J is TRBJ2-3; a possible D gene is TRBD2 (5 bases). V was pared by 5 bases and J by 2 bases, with 20 bases between. CDR3 length: 16 amino acids. Germline loops: CDR1 DFQATT, CDR2 SNEGSKA (reference sequence). CDR3 sequence reads: CSARTSRAGITDTQYF. CDR3 DNA: TGCAGTGCTCGGACCTCGCGGGCGGGCATCACAGATACGCAGTATTTT.

This clonotype has just a few counts. This sequence joins TRBV5-5 and TRBJ2-1; D unresolved. CDR3 size: 13 residues. The germline V and J ends were trimmed by 0 bases and 15 bases, with 16 bases remaining between them. Looked up from germline, CDR1 is SGHKS and CDR2 is YYEKEE (reference sequence). The CDR3 DNA reads TGTGCCAGCAGCTTGGAATTGACCCCGAAACTGTTCTTC. Amino acids: CASSLELTPKLFF. Filled out from reference TRBV5-5 and TRBJ2-1, the complete variable domain reads DAGVTQSPTHLIKTRGQQVTLRCSPISGHKSVSWYQQVLGQGPQFIFQYYEKEERGRGNFPDRFSARQFPNYSSELNVNALLLGDSALYLCASSLELTPKLFFGPGTRLTVL.

This clonotype was counted once. The rearrangement joins TRBV11-3 to TRBJ2-2; D is perhaps TRBD1 (7 bases). Germline loops: CDR1 SGHNT, CDR2 YENEEA. The CDR3 loop spans 18 amino acids. The ends were cut back, 0 bases at V and 3 bases at J, with 17 bases in the middle. The CDR3: CASSLDRRDSEDTGELFF. CDR3 DNA sequence: TGTGCCAGCAGCTTAGATCGGCGGGACAGTGAGGACACCGGGGAGCTGTTTTTT. The full variable domain, in which reference TRBV11-3 and TRBJ2-2 provide the parts outside the CDR3, is EAGVVQSPRYKIIEKKQPVAFWCNPISGHNTLYWYLQNLGQGPELLIRYENEEAVDDSQLPKDRFSAERLKGVDSTLKIQPAELGDSAVYLCASSLDRRDSEDTGELFFGEGSRLTVL.

Remarks on this clonotype: A much larger clone lies one base from this, so it may be a read error. This chain connects TRBV5-1 to TRBJ1-1; no definite D call. Trimming stripped 6 bases from V and 1 base from J, with 10 bases between. Per germline, CDR1 SGHRS and CDR2 YFSETQ. The CDR3 runs 13 residues. The CDR3 here is CASNVNTNTEAFF. CDR3 sequence (DNA): TGCGCCAGCAATGTCAACACGAACACTGAAGCTTTCTTT.

There are a few counts of this clonotype. This sequence joins TRBV15 and TRBJ2-1, with 7 bases lining up with TRBD2. The V segment lost 3 bases and the J segment 7 bases; nucleotides outside the gene matches: 6. The germline V gene has CDR1 LNHNV and CDR2 YYDKDF (reference sequence). This CDR3 region has 14 residues. CDR3 sequence (DNA): TGTGCCACCAGCAGTGTCGCTAGCGGTAATGAGCAGTTCTTC. Amino acids: CATSSVASGNEQFF.

V usage is TRBV20-1 and J usage is TRBJ2-1; 7 bases agree with TRBD2. The V gene end was trimmed by 2 bases and the J gene end by 7 bases; junction bases not matched to a gene: 11. This CDR3 is 15 amino acids long. CDR1 and CDR2 from the germline V gene are DFQATT and SNEGSKA (reference sequence). Written as DNA, the CDR3 is TGCAGTGCTAGAAAGGCTAGCGGAGCTATAAATGAGCAGTTCTTC. Translated, it gives CSARKASGAINEQFF.

This clonotype has ten or more counts. The chain employs TRBV20-1 and TRBJ2-3; 9 bases fit TRBD1. With 3 bases clipped from V and 2 bases from J, the junction kept 15 bases outside the gene matches. This CDR3 contains 18 residues. The germline V gene encodes CDR1 DFQATT and CDR2 SNEGSKA (reference sequence). CDR3 region: CSASEPPGQGNPTDTQYF. The CDR3 bases are TGCAGTGCTAGTGAGCCTCCGGGACAGGGCAATCCCACAGATACGCAGTATTTT.

This clonotype is a singleton in its sample. A much larger clone sits a single nucleotide away, making a read error possible. The DNA is omitted, as the CDR3 cannot be located on it reliably, and the CDR3 follows TCRdb's listing. This chain links TRBV19 with TRBJ1-2. Germline V lookup: CDR1 LNHDA, CDR2 SQIVND (reference sequence). The CDR3 totals 16 residues, both ends included. The CDR3: CASSTSGPNNNYGYTF.